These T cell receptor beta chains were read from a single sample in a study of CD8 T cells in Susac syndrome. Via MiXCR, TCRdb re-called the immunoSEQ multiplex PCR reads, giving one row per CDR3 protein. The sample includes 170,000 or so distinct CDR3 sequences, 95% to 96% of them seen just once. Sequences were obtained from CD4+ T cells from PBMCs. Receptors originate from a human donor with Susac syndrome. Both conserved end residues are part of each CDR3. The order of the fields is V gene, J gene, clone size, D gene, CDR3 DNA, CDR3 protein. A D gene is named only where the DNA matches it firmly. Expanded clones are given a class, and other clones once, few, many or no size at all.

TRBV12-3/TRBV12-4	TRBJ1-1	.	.	TGTGCCAGCAGTTCCCGTCCCCAGTGGGCTTTCTTT	CASSSRPQWAFF
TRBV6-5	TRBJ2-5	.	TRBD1	TGTGCCAGCAGTTACTTCCCGGGGACAGGGGTGGAGACCCAGTACTTC	CASSYFPGTGVETQYF
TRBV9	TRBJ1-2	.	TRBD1	TGTGCCAGCAGCGCCCACAGGGGGCCTCCGGACTACACCTTC	CASSAHRGPPDYTF
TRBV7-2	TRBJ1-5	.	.	TGTGCCAGCAGCTTTTCAGGGGAGGATCAGCCCCAGCATTTT	CASSFSGEDQPQHF
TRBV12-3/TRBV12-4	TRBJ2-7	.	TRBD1	TGTGCCAGCAGGTCCGGGACAGACCTCTCCTACGAGCAGTACTTC	CASRSGTDLSYEQYF
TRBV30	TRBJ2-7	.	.	TGTGCCTGGAGTGGAAATCTCCCCTTTAGCTCCTACGAGCAGTACTTC	CAWSGNLPFSSYEQYF
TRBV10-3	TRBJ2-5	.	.	TGTGCCATCAGTGACAGGGAAGAGACCCAGTACTTC	CAISDREETQYF
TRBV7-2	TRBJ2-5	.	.	TGTGCCAGCAGCGGTTCAGGGAGAGTTGATGAGACCCAGTACTTC	CASSGSGRVDETQYF
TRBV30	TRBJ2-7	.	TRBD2	TGTGCCTGGAGACCGGGACTAGCGGGAGGTCGTGACGAGCAGTACTTC	CAWRPGLAGGRDEQYF
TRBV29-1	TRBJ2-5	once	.	TGCAGCGTTGACGGGGCTACTTTTCCCGGGGAGACCCAGTACTTC	CSVDGATFPGETQYF
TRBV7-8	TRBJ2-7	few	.	TGTGCCAGCAGCTTAGTTAGCCACGAGCAGTACTTC	CASSLVSHEQYF
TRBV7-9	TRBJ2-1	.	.	TGTGCCAGCAGCCCTGGGGCGGGCCCTCCAAATGAGCAGTTCTTC	CASSPGAGPPNEQFF
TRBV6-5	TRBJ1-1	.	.	TGTGCCAGCAGTAGGCACGACACTGAAGCTTTCTTT	CASSRHDTEAFF
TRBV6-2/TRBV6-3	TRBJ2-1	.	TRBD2	TGTGCCAGCCTAAGGGCGGGAGGGCCCCACAATGAGCAGTTCTTC	CASLRAGGPHNEQFF
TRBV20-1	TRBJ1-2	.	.	TGCAGTGCTAGCCCCCCTGGACCATATGGCTACACCTTC	CSASPPGPYGYTF
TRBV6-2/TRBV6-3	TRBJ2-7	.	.	TGTGCCAGCAGTTACCGTCTAACGAGGCGGGATGGTTCCGGCGAGCAGTACTTC	CASSYRLTRRDGSGEQYF
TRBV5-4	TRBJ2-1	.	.	TGTGCCAGCAGCGGGAGGGGGATTGAGCAGTTCTTC	CASSGRGIEQFF
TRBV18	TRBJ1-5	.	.	TGTGCCAGCTCACCCCCTGATCAGCCCCAGCATTTT	CASSPPDQPQHF
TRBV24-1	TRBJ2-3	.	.	TGTGCCACCAGTGATTCCGGGGATACGCAGTATTTT	CATSDSGDTQYF
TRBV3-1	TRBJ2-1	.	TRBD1	TGTGCCAGCAGCCAGACAGGGGACTCCTACAATGAGCAGTTCTTC	CASSQTGDSYNEQFF
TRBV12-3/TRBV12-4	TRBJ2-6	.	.	TGTGCCAGCAGTTTACGAGGCTCCGGCGGGGCCAACGTCCTGACTTTC	CASSLRGSGGANVLTF
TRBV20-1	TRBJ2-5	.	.	TGCAGTGCCCGCGGGACCAGCCAAGAGACCCAGTACTTC	CSARGTSQETQYF
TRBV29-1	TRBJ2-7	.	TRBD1	TGCAGCGTTGAAGGGACAGGCCCCTACGAGCAGTACTTC	CSVEGTGPYEQYF
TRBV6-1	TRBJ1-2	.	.	TGTGCCAGCAGTGAGGCCCGACAGCTTTATGGCTACACCTTC	CASSEARQLYGYTF
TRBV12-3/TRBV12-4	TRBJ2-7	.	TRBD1	TGTGCCAGCAGTTTAGCCACCGGGACAGGGGGCTCCGAGCAGTACTTC	CASSLATGTGGSEQYF
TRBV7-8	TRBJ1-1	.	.	TGTGCCAGCAGCGCAAGACAGAGCACTGAAGCTTTCTTT	CASSARQSTEAFF
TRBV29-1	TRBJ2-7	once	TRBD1	TGCAGCGTTGCCGATTTCCGGGACAGGGGTCACGAGCAGTACTTC	CSVADFRDRGHEQYF
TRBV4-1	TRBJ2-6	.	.	TGCGCCAGCAGCCAAGTCCCCTCGGGGGCCAACGTCCTGACTTTC	CASSQVPSGANVLTF
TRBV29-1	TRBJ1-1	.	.	TGCAGCGTACGGTCCCACGCTGCTTTCTTT	CSVRSHAAFF
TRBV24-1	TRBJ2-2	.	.	TGTGCCACCGGGGAGAATGGGGAGCTGTTTTTT	CATGENGELFF
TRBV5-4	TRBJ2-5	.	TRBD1	TGTGCCAGCAGCGCCGGGACAGGGCAAGAGACCCAGTACTTC	CASSAGTGQETQYF
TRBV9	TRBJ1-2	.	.	TGTGCCAGCAGCCCCGGGGGGGTAAGGAATGGCTACACCTTC	CASSPGGVRNGYTF
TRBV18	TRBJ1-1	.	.	TGTGCCAGCTCACCACCGGGGGCCGGGGGCTCGGCGAACACTGAAGCTTTCTTT	CASSPPGAGGSANTEAFF
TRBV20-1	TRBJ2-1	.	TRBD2	TGCAGTGCTAGAGGTGGTATAGCGGGAGCCCCGAGCTACAATGAGCAGTTCTTC	CSARGGIAGAPSYNEQFF
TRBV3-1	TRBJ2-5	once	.	TGTGCCAGCAGCTCCGGACCAACCGCTTGGGCCCAGTACTTC	CASSSGPTAWAQYF
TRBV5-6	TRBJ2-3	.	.	TGTGCCAGCAGCCCCCCTGGGCAGGTGCGCACAGATACGCAGTATTTT	CASSPPGQVRTDTQYF
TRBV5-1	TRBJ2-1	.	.	TGCGCCAGCAGCTTGTCGTCCGATGTAGCCTGGATTGAGCAGTTCTTC	CASSLSSDVAWIEQFF
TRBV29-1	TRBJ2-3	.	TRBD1	TGCAGCGCCCTGGGGGACAGGCTTAGAGGAGATACGCAGTATTTT	CSALGDRLRGDTQYF
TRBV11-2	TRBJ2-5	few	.	TGTGCCAGCAGCCCCCGGGGTGGGGAGACCCAGTACTTC	CASSPRGGETQYF
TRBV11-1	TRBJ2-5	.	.	TGTGCCAGCAGCTCCCGTAGCGAGGGCCCAGAGACCCAGTACTTC	CASSSRSEGPETQYF
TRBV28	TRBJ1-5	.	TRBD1	TGTGCCGTAACCGGGACAGGTCGGGTAGGTCCTCAGCCCCAGCATTTT	CAVTGTGRVGPQPQHF
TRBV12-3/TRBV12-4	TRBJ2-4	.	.	TGTGCCAGCAGCCACGGGGCCGGGGTGGGGTACTTC	CASSHGAGVGYF